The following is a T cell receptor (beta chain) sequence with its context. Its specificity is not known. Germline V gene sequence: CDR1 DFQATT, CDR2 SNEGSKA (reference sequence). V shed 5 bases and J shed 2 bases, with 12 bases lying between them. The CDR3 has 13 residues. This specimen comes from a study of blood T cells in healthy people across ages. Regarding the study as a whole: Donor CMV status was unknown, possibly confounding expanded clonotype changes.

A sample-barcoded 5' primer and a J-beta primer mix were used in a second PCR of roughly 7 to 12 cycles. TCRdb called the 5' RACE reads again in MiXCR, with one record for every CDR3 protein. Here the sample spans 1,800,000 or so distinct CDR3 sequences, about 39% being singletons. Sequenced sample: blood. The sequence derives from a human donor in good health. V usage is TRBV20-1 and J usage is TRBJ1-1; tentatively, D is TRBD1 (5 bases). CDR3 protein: CSAQGHTNTEAFF. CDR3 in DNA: TGCAGTGCTCAAGGACACACCAACACTGAAGCTTTCTTT.